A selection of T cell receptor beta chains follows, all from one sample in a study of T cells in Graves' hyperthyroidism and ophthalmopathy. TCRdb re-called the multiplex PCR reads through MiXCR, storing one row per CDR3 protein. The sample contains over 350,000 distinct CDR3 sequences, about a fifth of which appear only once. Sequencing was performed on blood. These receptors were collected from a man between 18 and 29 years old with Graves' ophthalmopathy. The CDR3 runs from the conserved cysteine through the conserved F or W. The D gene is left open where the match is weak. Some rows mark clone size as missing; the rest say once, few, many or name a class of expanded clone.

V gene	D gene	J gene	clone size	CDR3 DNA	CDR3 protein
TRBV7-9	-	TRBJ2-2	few	TGTGCCAGCAGCTTAGCAGGGCGTATCGGGGAGCTGTTTTTT	CASSLAGRIGELFF
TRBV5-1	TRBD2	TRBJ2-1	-	TGCGCCAGCAGCCAACTAGCGGGGGACCTAGACAATGAGCAGTTCTTC	CASSQLAGDLDNEQFF
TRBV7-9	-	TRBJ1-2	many	TGTGCCAGCAGCTTAAGCAGGCGGTACAGGGCTAACTATGGCTACACCTTC	CASSLSRRYRANYGYTF
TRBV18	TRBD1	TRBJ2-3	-	TGTGCCAGCTCACTCCTCCGGGACAGGGTCCTTGATACGCAGTATTTT	CASSLLRDRVLDTQYF
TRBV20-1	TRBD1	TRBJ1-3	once	TGCAGTGCCGGGGACAGGATCGATGGAAACACCATATATTTT	CSAGDRIDGNTIYF
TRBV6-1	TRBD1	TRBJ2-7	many	TGTGCCAGCAGTTCAGGACAGGGAACCGAGCAGTACTTC	CASSSGQGTEQYF
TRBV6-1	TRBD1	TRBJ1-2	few	TGTGCCAGCAGACTACCGGGACAGGGGTCCGGTGGCTACACCTTC	CASRLPGQGSGGYTF
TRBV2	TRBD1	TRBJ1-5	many	TGTGCCAGCAGCGCAGTCCGGGACAGGGATCAGCCCCAGCATTTT	CASSAVRDRDQPQHF
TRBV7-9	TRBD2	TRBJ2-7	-	TGTGCCAGCAGCTTAGGGGCTAGCGGGATCTACGAGCAGTACTTC	CASSLGASGIYEQYF
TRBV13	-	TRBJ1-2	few	TGTGCCAGCAGCTTTACATTACTAATCGACCGCGAGAAGGGGTTTGTAGGCTACACCTTC	CASSFTLLIDREKGFVGYTF